In this sample, the clone carrying this T cell receptor beta chain turned up a few times. The data belong to a study of blood T cell repertoires in COVID-19. About the research overall: Italy, Spain and the United States were the sources of the convalescent and acute COVID-19 samples. The analysed material was cDNA or gDNA that came from T cells, B-cell-depleted T cells, or PBMCs.

Authors' methods: Estimation of nucleated cell counts relied on the amplification of reference gene primers. The data were produced by immunoSEQ multiplex PCR, yet TCRdb's version contains in-frame clones alone and is incomplete. D and trimming were read from the DNA, whereas the V and J calls and clone size are those reported in that table. The table shows 200,000 to 300,000 clones, with approximately 84% occurring only once. Trimming took off 3 bases at V and 0 bases at J, with 14 bases between the two ends. CDR3 length equals 16 residues. Looked up from germline, CDR1 is SGDLS and CDR2 is YYNGEE. The source of this sequence is an elderly woman with acute or convalescent COVID-19. Sequencing was carried out using peripheral blood. The gene calls are TRBV9 and TRBJ2-3; D gene ambiguous. CDR3 sequence reads: CASSAQPGASTDTQYF. The CDR3, as DNA: TGTGCCAGCAGCGCTCAACCTGGAGCTAGCACAGATACGCAGTATTTT. The full variable domain, completed using reference TRBV9 and TRBJ2-3, is DSGVTQTPKHLITATGQRVTLRCSPRSGDLSVYWYQQSLDQGLQFLIQYYNGEERAKGNILERFSAQQFPDLHSELNLSSLELGDSALYFCASSAQPGASTDTQYFGPGTRLTVL.